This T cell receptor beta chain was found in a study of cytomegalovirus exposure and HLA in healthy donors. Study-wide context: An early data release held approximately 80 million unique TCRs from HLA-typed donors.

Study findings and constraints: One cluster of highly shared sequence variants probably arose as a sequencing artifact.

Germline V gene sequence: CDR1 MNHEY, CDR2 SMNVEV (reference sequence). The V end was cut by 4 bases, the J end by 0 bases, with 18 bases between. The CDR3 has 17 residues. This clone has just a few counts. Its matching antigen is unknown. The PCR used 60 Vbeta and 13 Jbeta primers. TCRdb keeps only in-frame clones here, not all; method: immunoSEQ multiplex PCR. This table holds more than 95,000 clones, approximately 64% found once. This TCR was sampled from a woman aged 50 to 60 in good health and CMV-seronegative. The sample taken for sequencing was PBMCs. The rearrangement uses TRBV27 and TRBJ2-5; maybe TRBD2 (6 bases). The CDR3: CASSSPGGHWYQETQYF. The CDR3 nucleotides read TGTGCCAGCAGTTCCCCCGGGGGTCATTGGTACCAAGAGACCCAGTACTTC.